This TCR beta chain is drawn from a study of T cell responses to AZD1222 COVID-19 vaccine (dated by TCRdb to about 2021). Notes on the research overall: AZD1222 recipients with second doses at about 4 weeks or about 12 weeks were pooled, because spike-specific TCR depth and breadth did not differ between schedules. TCR sequencing was performed for over 230 trial participants, of whom some 200 were given two doses of AZD1222 and approximately 25 were given two doses of MenACWY control vaccine. Trial participants were enrolled by age into 18-55, 56-69 and 70-plus year subgroups, with roughly 160, 29 and 62 TCR-sequenced participants respectively.

The CDR3 regions of human TCRbeta chains were analyzed by immunosequencing. Processing in the source paper ran as follows. TCRs in the repertoires were matched against a reference library of SARS-CoV-2-specific TCRs that had been generated with the MIRA antigen-specificity platform. Breadth meant the fraction of unique TCRs that were SARS-CoV-2-associated, whereas depth meant the fraction of total T cells that were SARS-CoV-2-associated. Each spike-specific TCR was assigned to its reactive spike region and to a CD4 or CD8 class using the MIRA data. Log10-transformed breadth and depth values were compared by one-way ANOVA with Sidak's multiple comparisons tests. The source is immuneACCESS, and TCRdb retained only in-frame sequences with V and J called. Part of the clones is not carried over; for the studies checked, unresolved V genes explain less than half of this, and the remainder is unexplained. V, J and clone size derive from that table, while D and trimming were established from the DNA sequence. The sample yields about 76,000 clones; about 88% were counted once. The ten biggest clones cover approximately 11% of the sample.

Overall study results and their limits: Participants were mostly white British, with more females than males. The authors suggested clonal diversity may have been underestimated. In the small 56-69-year group, the increase in depth fell short of significance, most likely because of low power. Nearly half of unique spike-specific TCRs reportedly recognized epitopes outside regions mutated in the B.1.351 and B.1.1.7 variants. Vaccine-associated CD4 TCRs spanned the whole spike protein, with dominant responses in regions 160-218 and 743-854. Because no day 14 peak-response samples were available, repertoires were characterized only after the peak T cell response. A significant rise in spike-specific TCR breadth and depth was observed after two AZD1222 doses relative to day 0 and relative to MenACWY recipients. Only five or six AZD1222 recipients were SARS-CoV-2 seropositive at baseline, limiting conclusions about previously exposed vaccinees.

This specimen's time point label, per the study, means: baseline before first vaccination. Vaccinee samples came from UK trials COV001 and COV002, including a single-blind randomized controlled phase 2/3 trial of AZD1222 (ChAdOx1 nCoV-19) in healthy adults. For TCRbeta chain sequencing, PBMC samples were collected from trial participants at day 0 and at day 28 after the second dose. Taken from the germline V gene (reference sequence), the CDR1 and CDR2 loops are SEHNR and FQNEAQ. Measured from the cysteine to the phenylalanine, the CDR3 is 12 residues long. The read is trimmed to its CDR3 DNA, 36 bases read in frame from base 1. Deletion took 3 bases off V and 5 bases off J, with a span of 6 bases between the germline ends. On this clone itself: No cognate antigen has been identified for it. No per-base quality is available; no much larger clone lies one base away.

The chain uses TRBV7-9 and TRBJ2-3, with TRBD1 as a weak D call on 5 bases. Sample: peripheral blood, taken on day 0 of AZD1222 vaccination. This receptor was taken from an adult in good health. The DNA sequence is given as TGTGCCAGCAGCTTTCAGGGAGATACGCAGTATTTT. Translated, it gives CASSFQGDTQYF.